The 14 T cell receptor beta chains listed next were all sequenced from one sample in a study of tumor-infiltrating lymphocytes in primary liver carcinoma. Total RNA (around 500 ng) served as template for TCR beta cDNA synthesis primed by a constant-region primer. The TCR beta library was amplified through three nested multiplex PCR rounds in a modified ARM-PCR procedure. The first two PCR rounds, nine to ten cycles each, used TRBV1-TRBV30 forward primers and a C-beta reverse primer. TCRdb redid the calling of the multiplex PCR reads with MiXCR, one entry per CDR3 protein. The profile shows approximately 300,000 distinct CDR3 sequences, roughly two thirds of them singletons. Germline DNA was also extracted, with blood RNA taken from unsorted whole blood. Material for sequencing was peripheral blood. The receptors come from a middle-aged man with primary liver carcinoma and hepatitis B virus infection.

This clonotype was found many times. The gene calls are TRBV29-1 and TRBJ1-1; 7 bases align to TRBD1. From germline, CDR1 is SQVTM and CDR2 ANQGSEA. J gave up 0 bases and V 6 bases, and 10 bases lay outside the gene matches. This CDR3 comprises 15 residues. CDR3 in amino acids: CSVNRGWGMNTEAFF. The CDR3 nucleotides are TGCAGCGTCAACAGGGGTTGGGGAATGAACACTGAAGCTTTCTTT.

A note on this clonotype: A much larger clone lies a single base off, so this may be a read error. The chain carries TRBV29-1 and TRBJ2-2; D is possibly TRBD2 (5 bases). The CDR3 runs to 13 residues. Per germline, CDR1 SQVTM and CDR2 ANQGSEA. V was shortened by 6 bases and J by 1 base, with 9 bases between the two germline ends. The CDR3 region is CSVYSENTGELFF. The CDR3 nucleotides read TGCAGCGTCTATAGCGAGAACACCGGGGAGCTGTTTTTT.

V and J are TRBV4-3 and TRBJ2-2; TRBD2 agrees at 8 bases. This CDR3 spans 18 amino acids. Germline V gives CDR1 LGHNA, CDR2 YSLEER. The junction had 12 bases not matched to a gene; V was cut back by 2 bases and J by 4 bases. CDR3: CASSQTTSGHTSTGELFF. The CDR3 coding sequence is TGCGCCAGCAGCCAAACCACTAGCGGACATACGAGCACCGGGGAGCTGTTTTTT.

This clonotype was counted ten times or more. J is TRBJ1-2 and V is TRBV4-3; D is uncertain. Germline CDR1 LGHNA, CDR2 YSLEER. Trimming removed 4 bases from V and 4 bases from J, with 16 bases in between. The CDR3 spans 15 residues. CDR3 in amino acids: CASSPDTPGPYGYTF. CDR3 nucleotide sequence: TGCGCCAGCAGCCCCGATACTCCCGGCCCCTATGGCTACACCTTC.

This clonotype has only one observation. This chain connects TRBV7-9 to TRBJ2-5, with D perhaps being TRBD1 or TRBD2 (5 bases each). Between the trimmed V and J ends, which lost 2 bases and 3 bases, there was a span of 10 bases. The V gene's germline CDR1 is SEHNR and CDR2 FQNEAQ (reference sequence). CDR3 size: 14 residues. Here the CDR3 reads CASSLSGTKETQYF. CDR3 sequence (DNA): TGTGCCAGCAGCTTATCAGGGACCAAAGAGACCCAGTACTTC.

Remarks on this clonotype: A much larger clone differs from this one at a single base, so this may be a read error. The V and J genes are TRBV4-1 and TRBJ2-7; no clear D gene. Germline values: CDR1 MGHRA, CDR2 YSYEKL. The CDR3 covers 14 residues. V dropped 5 bases and J dropped 9 bases, with 20 bases sitting between them. CDR3 bases: TGCGCCAGCAGCAATAGCAGGCCCTACGATGGGCAGTACTTC. It yields the protein CASSNSRPYDGQYF.

This clonotype was recorded a few times. Relative to the germline gene, one junction end is altered; a read error may explain this. The V call is TRBV28, the J call TRBJ2-5; D not certain. The germline V gene encodes CDR1 MDHEN and CDR2 SYDVKM. The CDR3 spans 14 residues. Here the CDR3 reads CASSPSSLEETKYF. The CDR3 region has the DNA TGTGCCAGCAGCCCAAGTAGTCTAGAAGAGACCAAGTACTTC.

In this sample, this clonotype turned up once. In this CDR3 the conserved last residue, phenylalanine or tryptophan, is missing, so a read error is likely. V usage is TRBV5-1 and J usage is TRBJ2-1, with TRBD2 matching 13 bases. The length of the CDR3 is 18 residues. Germline CDR1 is SGHRS and CDR2 is YFSETQ. CDR3 sequence reads: CASSLGRTSGSRDNKQFL. As DNA, the CDR3 is TGCGCCAGCAGTTTGGGTAGGACTAGCGGGAGCCGAGACAATAAGCAGTTCCTC.

In regard to this clonotype: A read error may explain this, as a much larger clone is one base away. This sequence joins TRBV4-2 and TRBJ2-1, with D perhaps TRBD1 or TRBD2 (5 bases each). The CDR3 contains 14 residues. The germline V gene has CDR1 LGHNA and CDR2 YNFKEQ. This chain's CDR3 is CASIQGTSADEQFF. DNA of the CDR3: TGTGCCAGCATCCAAGGGACCAGCGCCGATGAGCAGTTCTTC.

For this clonotype: Relative to the germline gene, one junction end is altered; a read error may explain this. V is TRBV4-1 and J is TRBJ2-1; perhaps TRBD1 as D (5 bases). This CDR3 has 17 residues. Germline V gene sequence: CDR1 MGHRA, CDR2 YSYEKL. The CDR3 region has the DNA TGCGCCAGTAGCCACCTTGGGGCGAGATTAAAGGGCAATGAGCAGTTCTTC. This encodes CASSHLGARLKGNEQFF.

This clonotype was counted once. The junction departs from germline at one end; a sequencing error may be responsible. V gene TRBV11-2 combines with J gene TRBJ2-3, with D possibly being TRBD1 (5 bases). The CDR3 sequence is 15 residues long. Germline loops: CDR1 SGHAT, CDR2 FQNNGV. The CDR3 here is CASSLSWDSTGTHYF. The CDR3 DNA follows: TGTGCCAGCAGCTTATCATGGGATAGCACAGGTACGCACTATTTT. Supplemented by reference TRBV11-2 and TRBJ2-3, the full variable domain reads EAGVAQSPRYKIIEKRQSVAFWCNPISGHATLYWYQQILGQGPKLLIQFQNNGVVDDSQLPKDRFSAERLKGVDSTLKIQPAKLEDSAVYLCASSLSWDSTGTHYFGPGTRLTVL.

As regards this clonotype: The junction shows a germline mismatch at one end, possibly a read error. The chain combines TRBV4-2 with TRBJ2-7; the D call may be TRBD1 or TRBD2 (5 bases each). CDR1 LGHNA and CDR2 YNFKEQ come from the germline V gene. The CDR3 runs to 13 residues. DNA of the CDR3: TGTGTCAGCCGCCAGCGTTACGAGGGGGAGCAGTACTTC. It specifies CVSRQRYEGEQYF.

This clonotype appeared once. One end of the junction does not line up with germline, which may come from a read error. This chain links TRBV5-6 with TRBJ2-1; 10 positions agree with TRBD2. The CDR3 is made up of 16 amino acids. Germline CDR1 is SGHDT and CDR2 is YYEEEE. CDR3 sequence reads: CVSSTRLAGGIYEQLF. CDR3 coding DNA: TGTGTCAGCAGCACCCGATTAGCGGGAGGTATCTATGAGCAGCTCTTC.

This clonotype has a handful of counts. The chain is built from TRBV7-9 and TRBJ1-2; D is possibly TRBD1 (6 bases). The CDR3 extends over 14 amino acids. The germline V gene has CDR1 SEHNR and CDR2 FQNEAQ (reference sequence). V was trimmed by 2 bases and J by 6 bases, leaving 13 bases between them. CDR3 coding DNA: TGTGCCAGCAGCTTATGGTCGGGGGGCGATGGCTACACCTTC. This codes for CASSLWSGGDGYTF.